What follows are 7 T cell receptor beta chains derived from one specimen sequenced in a study of blood T cells in healthy people across ages. A J-beta primer mix and a sample-barcoded 5' primer were used in a second PCR of roughly 7 to 12 cycles. TCRdb reanalysed the 5' RACE reads using MiXCR and keeps one entry per CDR3 protein. The sample gives about 700,000 distinct CDR3 sequences, around 32% of which show up once; roughly 15% is in the top ten. Sequencing used blood. Every receptor here comes from a woman older than 75 in good health.

Comment on this clonotype: The junction shows a germline mismatch at one end, possibly a read error. This sequence joins TRBV12-3 or TRBV12-4 and TRBJ2-3, with 13 positions matching TRBD2. The CDR3 has 18 residues. The CDR3 nucleotides read TGTGCCGGCAGGGGCAGGACTAGCGGGAGAGGGGGCGCAGATACGCAGTATTTT. Translating it yields CAGRGRTSGRGGADTQYF.

This clonotype was found many times. The J gene is TRBJ1-5, the V gene TRBV25-1; a weak D match, TRBD1 (5 bases). There are 14 residues in the CDR3. Germline values: CDR1 MGHDK, CDR2 SYGVNS. V was shortened by 3 bases and J by 6 bases, with 12 bases between the two germline ends. DNA of the CDR3: TGTGCCAGCAGTGAGGCAGGGTTCGGTCAGCCCCAGCATTTT. Its translation is CASSEAGFGQPQHF.

With regard to this clonotype: A single base separates this from a much larger clone, so it may be a read error. The chain couples TRBV5-6 to TRBJ2-1, with D unclear. The J call may not be correct, given that the DNA end is closer to TRBJ2-7. The germline V gene encodes CDR1 SGHDT and CDR2 YYEEEE. This CDR3 spans 16 amino acids. The CDR3 loop is CASSLGQSSSYNEQYF. The CDR3, as DNA: TGTGCCAGCAGCTTGGGGCAGTCAAGCTCCTACAATGAGCAGTACTTC.

This clonotype was detected ten times or more. The V and J genes are TRBV10-3 and TRBJ2-7; 7 bases line up with TRBD2. The ends lost 6 bases at V and 2 bases at J; junction bases unmatched: 7. This CDR3 contains 14 residues. The V gene's germline CDR1 is ENHRY and CDR2 SYGVKD. The DNA of the CDR3 is TGTGCCATCAGGGGGGGGACGGGGACCTACGAGCAGTACTTC. Translating gives CAIRGGTGTYEQYF.

This clonotype was counted between two and nine times. The V gene is TRBV6-1, the J gene TRBJ1-5, with 7 bases lining up with TRBD1. CDR3 length: 16 amino acids. V lost 4 bases and J lost 6; bases outside the gene matches: 12. From germline, CDR1 is MNHNS and CDR2 SASEGT. The CDR3 loop reads CASSGSGGGGPQPQHF. CDR3 nucleotide sequence: TGTGCCAGCAGTGGGTCTGGAGGGGGCGGGCCTCAGCCCCAGCATTTT.

This clonotype was recorded a few times. This rearrangement joins TRBV7-9 to TRBJ2-5; TRBD2 matches at 7 bases. With 1 base clipped from V and 1 base from J, the junction kept 9 bases outside the gene matches. This CDR3 spans 17 amino acids. From germline, CDR1 is SEHNR and CDR2 FQNEAQ (reference sequence). The CDR3 DNA sequence: TGTGCCAGCAGCTTAGGGGCGGATGGCGGGGGCCAAGAGACCCAGTACTTC. It yields the protein CASSLGADGGGQETQYF.

The rearrangement uses TRBV7-2 and TRBJ2-2, with TRBD2 matching 9 bases. Germline V CDR1 and CDR2: SGHTA, FQGNSA. V shed 1 base and J 6 bases; nucleotides not matched to a gene: 9. The CDR3 covers 17 residues. CDR3 DNA: TGTGCCAGCAGCTTAGTTGGCGGGGGGGCCCGTCCCGGGGAGCTGTTTTTT. Translated, it gives CASSLVGGGARPGELFF.